What follows are 10 T cell receptor beta chains derived from one specimen sequenced in a study of regulatory T cells in long-lasting Graves disease. The time point is: newly diagnosed GD, antithyroid drugs for less than 3 months. After RNA was extracted from PBMCs, the TCR library was made from it. Building of the TCR beta libraries involved iRepertoire HTBI primers and Arm-PCR of CDR3 regions. In TCRdb, the multiplex PCR reads were re-called with MiXCR into one record per CDR3 protein. The table records around 230,000 distinct CDR3 sequences, 18% of them present only once. This specimen was peripheral blood mononuclear cells (PBMCs), taken at new diagnosis, from a patient treated with antithyroid drugs. The receptors were sampled from a female donor with Graves disease.

This clonotype was seen many times. The chain joins TRBV7-2 to TRBJ2-7; D is perhaps TRBD2 (6 bases). Germline V CDR1 and CDR2: SGHTA, FQGNSA. V lost 5 bases and J 0 bases, leaving 11 bases between the germline ends. The CDR3 has 14 residues. CDR3 in amino acids: CASSVSGTSYEQYF. CDR3 DNA: TGTGCCAGCAGCGTTAGCGGTACCTCCTACGAGCAGTACTTC.

On this clonotype: This likely stems from a read error, as it lies one base from a far larger clone. The chain employs TRBV11-2 and TRBJ2-7, with 13 positions matching TRBD2. Germline trimming cut 2 bases from V and 7 bases from J; bases unmatched to any gene: 5. CDR1 and CDR2 (germline): SGHAT, FQNNGV. This CDR3 comprises 15 residues. CDR3 coding DNA: TGTGCCAGCAGCTTAACTAGCGGGAGGGCCGATGAGCAGTACTTC. This sequence encodes CASSLTSGRADEQYF.

CDR3 bases: TGCAGTGCTAGAGATCCCGGACTAGCGGGAAACTACGAGCAGTACTTC. It yields the protein CSARDPGLAGNYEQYF. This chain uses TRBV20-1 with TRBJ2-7; TRBD2 aligns across 12 bases. Germline CDR1 reads DFQATT; CDR2 reads SNEGSKA (reference sequence). Unmatched junction bases numbered 6, after V lost 0 bases and J lost 3 bases. This CDR3 has 16 amino acids.

This clonotype was recorded a few times. It may be a read error: a sequence one base away is much more abundant. This rearrangement joins TRBV29-1 to TRBJ2-4, with a tentative D call TRBD2 (6 bases). The length of the CDR3 is 13 residues. V lost 3 bases and J lost 13, with 19 bases in between. Germline values: CDR1 SQVTM, CDR2 ANQGSEA. CDR3 residues: CSVERDFDNEQYF. The DNA of the CDR3 is TGCAGCGTTGAGCGGGACTTCGACAATGAGCAGTACTTC.

This clonotype was counted only a few times. Here the CDR3 DNA reads TGTGCCAGCAGTGAATGGGCCTCGGAGAGCACTGAAGCTTTCTTT. Translation gives CASSEWASESTEAFF. This chain links TRBV25-1 with TRBJ1-1; D gene unclear. Germline lookup yields CDR1 MGHDK and CDR2 SYGVNS. Between the trimmed V and J ends, which lost 1 base and 4 bases, there was a span of 13 bases. The CDR3 consists of 15 residues.

This clonotype occurred many times. This chain links TRBV10-3 with TRBJ1-5; 10 positions agree with TRBD1. Germline V lookup: CDR1 ENHRY, CDR2 SYGVKD. The CDR3 contains 14 residues. Trimming at V came to 5 bases and at J to 7 bases, leaving 5 bases not matched to a gene. Here the CDR3 DNA reads TGTGCCATCAGTCGACAGGGGGCGAACCAGCCCCAGCATTTT. Its protein product is CAISRQGANQPQHF.

This clonotype was detected ten times or more. This chain links TRBV24-1 with TRBJ2-6; no reliable D call. Germline-derived CDR1 and CDR2 are KGHDR and SFDVKD. The V gene lost 2 bases and the J gene lost 1 base, with 8 bases spanning the gap. The length of the CDR3 is 16 residues. CDR3 loop: CATSDYRKSGANVLTF. CDR3 in DNA: TGTGCCACCAGTGATTACAGAAAATCTGGGGCCAACGTCCTGACTTTC.

The table lists this clonotype with many counts. The V gene is TRBV24-1, the J gene TRBJ2-1; 13 nucleotides match TRBD2. Trimming took 1 base from V and 7 from J; bases not matched to a gene: 12. Per germline, CDR1 KGHDR and CDR2 SFDVKD. This CDR3 is 19 amino acids long. CDR3 bases: TGTGCCACCAGTGATTTACCACGGACTAGCGGGAGTATGTGGAATGAGCAGTTCTTC. It yields the protein CATSDLPRTSGSMWNEQFF.

This clonotype has at least ten counts. The V call is TRBV11-2, the J call TRBJ2-5; D not resolved. Germline CDR1 is SGHAT and CDR2 is FQNNGV. The ends were cut back, 5 bases at V and 5 bases at J, with 12 bases in the middle. This CDR3 contains 13 residues. The CDR3 protein is CASSPPPLETQYF. The CDR3 DNA is TGTGCCAGCAGCCCCCCCCCTTTGGAGACCCAGTACTTC.

This clonotype was observed at least ten times. The chain carries TRBV7-2 and TRBJ1-2, with unresolved D. Deletions cut 5 bases from V and 1 base from J, with 11 bases between. This CDR3 spans 14 amino acids. CDR1 is SGHTA and CDR2 is FQGNSA in the germline V gene. Here the CDR3 DNA reads TGTGCCAGCAGCCGTAGGTGGGGTAACTATGGCTACACCTTC. This translates into CASSRRWGNYGYTF.